Sequencing of this T cell receptor beta chain was carried out in a study of blood T cells in healthy people across ages. The study's findings and limits: A roughly linear fall in TCR beta diversity per million T cells was seen with increasing age. One million T cells yielded diversity estimates that were considered underestimates.

The CDR3 length is 14 residues. Germline lookup yields CDR1 DFQATT and CDR2 SNEGSKA (reference sequence). Through a sample-barcoded 5' primer and a J-beta primer mix, a second PCR was run for roughly 7 to 12 cycles. TCRdb reprocessed the 5' RACE reads via MiXCR and lists one record per CDR3 protein. The repertoire consists of approximately 760,000 distinct CDR3 sequences, with approximately 25% occurring once and the leading ten covering 9.4%. The sample holds one count of this clonotype. Its specificity is unknown. The data also belong to a second study, concerning T cells of mothers and their children. That source reports: Donors were a few healthy Caucasian mothers and their six children. With the M1S primer of the second PCR, sample barcodes and 2-4 random nucleotides were added.

The sample consisted of blood. The V and J genes are TRBV20-1 and TRBJ2-5; TRBD2 is a possible D gene (6 bases). The J call is uncertain, as TRBJ2-7 better fits the DNA end. This TCR was recovered from a boy aged 5 to 17 in good health. The CDR3 spells CSASRLAVLYEQYF. DNA for the CDR3: TGCAGTGCTAGTCGGTTAGCGGTCCTCTACGAGCAGTACTTC.